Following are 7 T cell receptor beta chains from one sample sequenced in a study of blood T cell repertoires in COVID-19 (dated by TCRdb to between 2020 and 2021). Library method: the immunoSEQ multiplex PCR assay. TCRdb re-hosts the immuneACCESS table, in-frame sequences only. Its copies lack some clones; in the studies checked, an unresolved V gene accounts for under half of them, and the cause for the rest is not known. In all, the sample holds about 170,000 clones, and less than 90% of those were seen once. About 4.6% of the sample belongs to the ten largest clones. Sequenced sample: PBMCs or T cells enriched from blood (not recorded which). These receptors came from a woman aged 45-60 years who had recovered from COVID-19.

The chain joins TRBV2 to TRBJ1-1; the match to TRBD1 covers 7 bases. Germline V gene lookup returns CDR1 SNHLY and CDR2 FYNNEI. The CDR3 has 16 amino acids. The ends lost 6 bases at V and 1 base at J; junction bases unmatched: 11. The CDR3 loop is CASRVVTGTSNTEAFF. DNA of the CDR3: TGTGCCAGCAGGGTAGTGACAGGGACATCGAACACTGAAGCTTTCTTT.

The DNA for the CDR3 is TGCGCCAGCACACCTCGGACTGTCCTTAGCTCCGCGGGTGAGCAGTTCTTC. Its translation: CASTPRTVLSSAGEQFF. The chain combines TRBV5-1 with TRBJ2-1, with D tentatively TRBD2 (5 bases). Looked up from germline, CDR1 is SGHRS and CDR2 is YFSETQ. V was trimmed by 6 bases and J by 9 bases, leaving 28 bases between them. This CDR3 has 17 amino acids.

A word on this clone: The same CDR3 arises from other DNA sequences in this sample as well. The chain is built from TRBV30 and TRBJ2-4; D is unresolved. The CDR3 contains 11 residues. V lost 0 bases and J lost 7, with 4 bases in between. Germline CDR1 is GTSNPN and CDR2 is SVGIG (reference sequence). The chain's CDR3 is CAWSVENIQYF. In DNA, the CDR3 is TGTGCCTGGAGTGTAGAGAACATTCAGTACTTC.

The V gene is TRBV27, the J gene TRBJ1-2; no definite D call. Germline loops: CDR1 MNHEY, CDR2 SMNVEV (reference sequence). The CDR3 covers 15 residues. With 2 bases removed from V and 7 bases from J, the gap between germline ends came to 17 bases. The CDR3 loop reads CASSLRLGNLGGYTF. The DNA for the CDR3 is TGTGCCAGCAGTTTACGACTCGGCAACCTCGGTGGCTACACCTTC.

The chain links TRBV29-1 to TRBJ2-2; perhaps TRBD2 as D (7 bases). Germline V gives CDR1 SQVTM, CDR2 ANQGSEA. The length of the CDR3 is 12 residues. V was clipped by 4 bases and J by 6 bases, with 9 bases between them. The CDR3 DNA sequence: TGCAGCGTTGTAGGGGGGGCCGGGGAGCTGTTTTTT. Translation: CSVVGGAGELFF.

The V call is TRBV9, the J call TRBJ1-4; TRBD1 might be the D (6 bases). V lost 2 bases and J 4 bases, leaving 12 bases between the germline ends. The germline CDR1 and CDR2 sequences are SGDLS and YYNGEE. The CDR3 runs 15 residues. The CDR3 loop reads CASSVRTASNEKLFF. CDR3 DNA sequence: TGTGCCAGCAGCGTGCGGACAGCCAGTAATGAAAAACTGTTTTTT.

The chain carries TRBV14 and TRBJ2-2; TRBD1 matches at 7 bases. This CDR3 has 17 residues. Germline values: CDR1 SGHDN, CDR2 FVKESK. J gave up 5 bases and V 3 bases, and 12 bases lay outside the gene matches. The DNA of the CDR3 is TGTGCCAGCAGCCACTACCGGGACAGTCTTCGTACCGGGGAGCTGTTTTTT. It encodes CASSHYRDSLRTGELFF.